The entry below gives a single TCR beta chain sequence along with its context. This entry comes from a study of blood T cell repertoires in COVID-19. The V end was cut by 8 bases, the J end by 2 bases, with 16 bases between. In germline, CDR1 is LNHNV, CDR2 YYDKDF (reference sequence). The CDR3 loop spans 14 amino acids. Authors' data handling: Reference gene primer amplification gave nucleated cell count estimates. The data were produced by immunoSEQ multiplex PCR, yet TCRdb's version contains in-frame clones alone and is incomplete. The V and J calls and clone size are taken from that table; D and trimming were inferred from the DNA. Of 200,000 or so clones detected, 65% to 90% appear once; the ten largest clones hold about 2.1%.

Source material: peripheral blood. The V call is TRBV15, the J call TRBJ2-7, with D possibly matching TRBD2 (5 bases). The source of this sequence is a man aged 35 to 55 who had recovered from COVID-19. CDR3 coding DNA: TGTGCCACCCGTGGGATAGTCGGGACCTACGAGCAGTACTTC. It specifies CATRGIVGTYEQYF.